Sequencing of this T cell receptor beta chain was carried out in a study of blood T cells in healthy people across ages. Study overall: About one barcoded beta molecule per two T cells came from capture by template switching.

A second about 7 to 12 cycle PCR used barcoded and J-beta primers. Using its own MiXCR run on the 5' RACE reads, TCRdb lists one record per CDR3 protein. The top ten clones hold approximately 18% of a sample with about 780,000 distinct CDR3 sequences, around half of them seen once. Findings and limits, study-wide: TCR beta diversity tracked closely with naive T cell percentage.

On this clonotype itself: What it binds is not known.

This receptor was identified in a man aged 80 or over in good health. The sequenced sample was blood.

The CDR3 loop reads CSVSLAGVCNEQFF. CDR3 DNA sequence: TGCAGTGTCTCACTAGCGGGAGTATGCAATGAGCAGTTCTTC. The rearrangement uses TRBV20-1 and TRBJ2-1, with TRBD2 identical over 11 bases. The V gene end was trimmed by 7 bases and the J gene end by 6 bases; junction bases not matched to a gene: 8. CDR1 is DFQATT, CDR2 SNEGSKA, per germline (reference sequence). This CDR3 has 14 amino acids.